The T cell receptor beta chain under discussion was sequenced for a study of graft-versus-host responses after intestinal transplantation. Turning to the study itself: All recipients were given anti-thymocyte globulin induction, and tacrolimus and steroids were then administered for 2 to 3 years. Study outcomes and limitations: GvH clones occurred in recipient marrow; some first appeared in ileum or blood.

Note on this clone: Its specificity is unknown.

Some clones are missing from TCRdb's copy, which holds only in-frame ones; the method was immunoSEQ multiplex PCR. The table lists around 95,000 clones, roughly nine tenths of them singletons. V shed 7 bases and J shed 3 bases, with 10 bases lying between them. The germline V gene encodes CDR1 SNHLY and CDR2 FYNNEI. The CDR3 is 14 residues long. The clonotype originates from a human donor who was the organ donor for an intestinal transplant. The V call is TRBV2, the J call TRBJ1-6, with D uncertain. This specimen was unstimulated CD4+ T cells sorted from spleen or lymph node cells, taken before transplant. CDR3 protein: CASNLGGYNSPLHF. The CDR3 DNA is TGTGCCAGCAACTTGGGCGGCTATAATTCACCCCTCCACTTT.